This TCR beta chain is from a study of blood T cell repertoires in COVID-19. Study at large: Researchers got acute and convalescent COVID-19 samples from the United States, Italy and Spain. T cells, B-cell-depleted T cells, or PBMCs provided the cDNA or gDNA that served as material.

This study enrolled people aged 18 to 89 from around 26 US geographic areas. TCRdb's copy holds only in-frame clones and misses some; the assay was immunoSEQ multiplex PCR. The data hold about 300,000 clones, with more than 80% observed a single time. The CDR3 spans 13 residues. The V gene lost 5 bases and the J gene lost 2 bases, with 11 bases spanning the gap. Germline V gene data show CDR1 as SGHRS and CDR2 as YFSETQ. The clonotype comes from a woman aged 30 to 39 who had recovered from COVID-19. The sample was PBMCs or T cells enriched from blood (not recorded which). The chain employs TRBV5-1 and TRBJ2-7; TRBD1 might be the D (6 bases). The CDR3 loop reads CASSGQTTYEQYF. In DNA form, the CDR3 reads TGCGCCAGCAGTGGACAGACAACCTACGAGCAGTACTTC.